A selection of T cell receptor beta chains follows, all from one sample in a study of T cells after yellow fever vaccination. TCRdb reprocessed the 5' RACE reads via MiXCR and lists one record per CDR3 protein. The sample has fewer than 500,000 distinct CDR3 sequences, roughly a sixth seen once. The specimen comprised PBMCs, sampled before the yellow fever booster vaccination. The receptor source for this set is a man younger than 35 who received the YFV17D yellow fever vaccine. CDR3s include the opening cysteine and the closing phenylalanine or tryptophan. D genes are given only for firm matches. The size field is filled for only some rows; it gives once, few, many or a size class.

D	size	V	J	DNA	CDR3
.	few	TRBV4-1	TRBJ2-6	TGCGCCAGCAGCCAAGTTCACGGAGCTGGGGCCAACGTCCTGACTTTC	CASSQVHGAGANVLTF
TRBD2	.	TRBV20-1	TRBJ2-7	TGCAGTGCTTCGACTAGCGGTTTATCCTACGAGCAGTACTTC	CSASTSGLSYEQYF
.	few	TRBV5-1	TRBJ1-1	TGCGCCAGCAGCTTTACACCAGAACAGAGAACTGAAGCTTTCTTT	CASSFTPEQRTEAFF
.	few	TRBV7-9	TRBJ1-4	TGTGCCAGCAGCTTCTCGACAAACGGGGAAAAACTGTTTTTT	CASSFSTNGEKLFF
.	few	TRBV24-1	TRBJ2-1	TGTGCCACCAGTGATAGGGGCAGGGGGGACAATGAGCAGTTCTTC	CATSDRGRGDNEQFF
.	few	TRBV20-1	TRBJ2-5	TGCAGTGCTTGGGCCGGGGGACAAGAGACCCAGTACTTC	CSAWAGGQETQYF
TRBD1	.	TRBV5-1	TRBJ1-1	TGCGCCAGCAGCAAAGGGACAGGGCTGGAGACTGAAGCTTTCTTT	CASSKGTGLETEAFF
.	.	TRBV5-4	TRBJ1-2	TGTGCCAGCAGCCCCCGGCAGGGTAGCTATGGCTACACCTTC	CASSPRQGSYGYTF
.	few	TRBV5-1	TRBJ2-3	TGCGCCAGCAGCCCCGCGGGACCCCGCACAGATACGCAGTATTTT	CASSPAGPRTDTQYF
.	.	TRBV4-1	TRBJ2-5	TGCGCCAGCAGCCAAGGTTCGGGACCAAGGGACTTC	CASSQGSGPRDF
.	.	TRBV9	TRBJ1-1	TGTGCCAGCAGCGTAGAGGCTGGGGTCACTGAAGCTTTCTTT	CASSVEAGVTEAFF
.	once	TRBV11-2	TRBJ2-1	TGTGCCAGCAGCTCAGGAAGGGGGGACAATGAGCAGTTCTTC	CASSSGRGDNEQFF
.	.	TRBV7-2	TRBJ1-1	TGTGCCAGCAGAGATGCCTCGGGGAACACTGAAGCTTTCTTT	CASRDASGNTEAFF
.	.	TRBV6-2/TRBV6-3	TRBJ2-6	TGTGCCAGCAGAACCCGGCGGTCGGACCCTGGGGCCAACGTCCTGACTTTC	CASRTRRSDPGANVLTF
.	.	TRBV5-1	TRBJ1-3	TGCGCCAGCGCGGCCGGCAGGAACGGAAACACCATATATTTT	CASAAGRNGNTIYF
TRBD1	once	TRBV5-1	TRBJ2-3	TGCGCCAGCAGCGAAGGCCGGGACAGGGCCACAGATACGCAGTATTTT	CASSEGRDRATDTQYF
.	many	TRBV7-9	TRBJ1-2	TGTGCCAGCAGCTTAAGAACAGCTGGCTACACCTTC	CASSLRTAGYTF
TRBD1	.	TRBV15	TRBJ1-1	TGTGCCACCAGCAGAGTACAGGGGATCACTGAAGCTTTCTTT	CATSRVQGITEAFF
.	.	TRBV24-1	TRBJ1-5	TGTGCCACCAGTGCAAGGGGAGAACAGCCCCAGCATTTT	CATSARGEQPQHF
.	.	TRBV12-3/TRBV12-4	TRBJ1-2	TGTGCCAGCAGACCTTACAGAGACTCTAACTATGGCTACACCTTC	CASRPYRDSNYGYTF
TRBD2	.	TRBV19	TRBJ2-1	TGTGCCACCTCGGTAGTCAGCGGGGGGCGGAATGAGCAGTTCTTC	CATSVVSGGRNEQFF
.	few	TRBV6-5	TRBJ2-5	TGTGCCAGCAGAGCGTGGGGGGGGGCATTAGAGACCCAGTACTTC	CASRAWGGALETQYF
.	many	TRBV12-3/TRBV12-4	TRBJ2-1	TGTGCCAGCAAGGAGGGAGATTACAATGAGCAGTTCTTC	CASKEGDYNEQFF
.	.	TRBV6-2/TRBV6-3	TRBJ2-1	TGTGCCAGCAGCCGGCGAGCGGCCCATGAGCAGTTCTTC	CASSRRAAHEQFF
TRBD1	few	TRBV5-1	TRBJ1-2	TGCGCCAGCAGTCAGGACAGGGTGGAGGGCTACACCTTC	CASSQDRVEGYTF
.	.	TRBV29-1	TRBJ2-7	TGCAGCGTTGCTGTGGGGGACTCAAGCTCCTACGAGCAGTACTTC	CSVAVGDSSSYEQYF
.	few	TRBV5-1	TRBJ1-2	TGCGCCAGCAGCTTGGTCTCCAGCGGGGGACGAGGCTATGGCTACACCTTC	CASSLVSSGGRGYGYTF
.	.	TRBV4-2	TRBJ1-1	TGTGCCAGCAGCCATTCTATCGGCAACACTGAAGCTTTCTTT	CASSHSIGNTEAFF
.	.	TRBV5-1	TRBJ2-1	TGCGCCAGCATTGCCAACAATGAGCAGTTCTTC	CASIANNEQFF
.	few	TRBV5-1	TRBJ1-2	TGCGCCAGCAGCTTGGGGAATTATAACTATGGCTACACCTTC	CASSLGNYNYGYTF
TRBD1	.	TRBV20-1	TRBJ1-1	TGCAGTGCTAGAGATCCCAGGGGGCGCACTGAAGCTTTCTTT	CSARDPRGRTEAFF
TRBD1	.	TRBV27	TRBJ1-6	TGTGCCAGCGGCATGAGGGGGCCTTCACCCCTCCACTTT	CASGMRGPSPLHF
.	.	TRBV7-2	TRBJ1-3	TGTGCCAGCAGCCGCTACGGGGCTGGAAACACCATATATTTT	CASSRYGAGNTIYF
.	few	TRBV10-3	TRBJ2-2	TGTGCCATCAGTGCTGACCTTAACACCGGGGAGCTGTTTTTT	CAISADLNTGELFF
.	.	TRBV20-1	TRBJ1-4	TGCAGTGCTCCCTCCGGGACGGGAAATGAAAAACTGTTTTTT	CSAPSGTGNEKLFF
.	few	TRBV5-5	TRBJ1-1	TGTGCCAGCAGCTTTTCGCAGGGCGGCACTGAAGCTTTCTTT	CASSFSQGGTEAFF
TRBD2	.	TRBV7-3	TRBJ2-5	TGTGCCAGCAGCCGTAGCGGGGGGGCCTTTGAGACCCAGTACTTC	CASSRSGGAFETQYF
TRBD1	few	TRBV5-1	TRBJ1-2	TGCGCCAGCAGCCCGGGGCCGGGACAGGGGGCAGGTGGCTACACCTTC	CASSPGPGQGAGGYTF
.	.	TRBV3-1	TRBJ2-1	TGTGCCAGCAGCCTCCAGGGGCTCCTTCGTCCGTTCTTC	CASSLQGLLRPFF
.	.	TRBV6-5	TRBJ2-1	TGTGCCAGCAGTTACTCGGCCGACAGGTTCAGGGAACACAATGAGCAGTTCTTC	CASSYSADRFREHNEQFF
.	many	TRBV6-5	TRBJ2-1	TGTGCCAGCAGTAGCACACGGGGTACGCAGTTCTTC	CASSSTRGTQFF
.	many	TRBV12-3/TRBV12-4	TRBJ2-5	TGTGCCAGCAGTTCTGCCGGGTATGGGACCCAGTACTTC	CASSSAGYGTQYF
.	.	TRBV7-3	TRBJ2-3	TGTGCCAGCAGCTTAGATGGCATCACAGATACGCAGTATTTT	CASSLDGITDTQYF
TRBD2	.	TRBV5-1	TRBJ2-2	TGCGCCAGCAGCTCTAGCGGGGGGACGAACACCGGGGAGCTGTTTTTT	CASSSSGGTNTGELFF
.	.	TRBV27	TRBJ2-3	TGTGCCAGCAGTTACAGGTTCACAGATACGCAGTATTTT	CASSYRFTDTQYF
.	few	TRBV5-1	TRBJ1-2	TGCGCCAGCAGCGGGCCAGGGGAGAATGGCTACACCTTC	CASSGPGENGYTF
TRBD1	.	TRBV12-3/TRBV12-4	TRBJ2-7	TGTGCCAGCAGTTGGGGGACAGGGAGAAACGAGCAGTACTTC	CASSWGTGRNEQYF
TRBD1	few	TRBV4-3	TRBJ1-1	TGCGCCAGCAGCCAAGAGGGGACAGGGACAGCCTTCTTT	CASSQEGTGTAFF
TRBD1	.	TRBV4-3	TRBJ1-2	TGCGCCAGCAGTTCCCGAGGACAGGCAAGAGTTGGCTACACCTTC	CASSSRGQARVGYTF
.	few	TRBV28	TRBJ1-5	TGTGCCAGCAGTCCCACAGGGCCTCGTCAGCCCCAGCATTTT	CASSPTGPRQPQHF
TRBD1	few	TRBV5-1	TRBJ2-4	TGCGCCAGCAGCGCCCTACAGGGGTCTCTAGCCAAAAACATTCAGTACTTC	CASSALQGSLAKNIQYF
.	few	TRBV29-1	TRBJ2-1	TGCAGCGCTATCCGACAGTCGGATGAGCAGTTCTTC	CSAIRQSDEQFF
TRBD1	.	TRBV20-1	TRBJ2-7	TGCAGTTCCAGTTCGGGACAGGATACCTACGAGCAGTACTTC	CSSSSGQDTYEQYF